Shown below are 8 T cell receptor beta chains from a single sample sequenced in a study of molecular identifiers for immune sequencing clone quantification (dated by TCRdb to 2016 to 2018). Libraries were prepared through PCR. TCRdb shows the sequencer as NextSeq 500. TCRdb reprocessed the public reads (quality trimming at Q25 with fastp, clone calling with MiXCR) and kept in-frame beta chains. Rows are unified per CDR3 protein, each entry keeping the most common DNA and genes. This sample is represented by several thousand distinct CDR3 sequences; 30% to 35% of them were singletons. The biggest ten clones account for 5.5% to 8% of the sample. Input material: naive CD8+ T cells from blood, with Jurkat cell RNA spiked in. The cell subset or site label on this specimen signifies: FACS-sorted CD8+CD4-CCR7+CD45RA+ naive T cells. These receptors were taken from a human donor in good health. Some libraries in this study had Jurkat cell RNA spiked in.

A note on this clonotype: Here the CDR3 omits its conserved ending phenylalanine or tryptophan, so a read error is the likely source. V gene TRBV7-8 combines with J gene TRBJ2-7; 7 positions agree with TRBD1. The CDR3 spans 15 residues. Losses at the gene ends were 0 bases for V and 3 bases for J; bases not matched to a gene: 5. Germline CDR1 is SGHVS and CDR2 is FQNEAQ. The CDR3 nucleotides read TGTGCCAGCAGCTTAGCCCCGGGACAGTTCTACGAGCAGTACCTC. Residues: CASSLAPGQFYEQYL.

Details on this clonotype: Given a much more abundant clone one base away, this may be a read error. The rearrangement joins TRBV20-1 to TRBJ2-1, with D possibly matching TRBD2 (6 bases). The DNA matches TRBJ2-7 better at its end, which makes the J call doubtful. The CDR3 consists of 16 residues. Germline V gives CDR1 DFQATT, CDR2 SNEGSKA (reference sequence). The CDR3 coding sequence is TGCAGTGCTAGGTACGGGAGAGGCCGTTCCTACAATGAGCAGTACTTC. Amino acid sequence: CSARYGRGRSYNEQYF.

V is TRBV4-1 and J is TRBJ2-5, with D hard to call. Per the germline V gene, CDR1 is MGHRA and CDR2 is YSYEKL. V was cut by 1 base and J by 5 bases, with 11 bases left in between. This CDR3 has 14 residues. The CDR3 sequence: CASSQAGQSETQYF. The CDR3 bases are TGCGCCAGCAGCCAAGCTGGCCAATCGGAGACCCAGTACTTC.

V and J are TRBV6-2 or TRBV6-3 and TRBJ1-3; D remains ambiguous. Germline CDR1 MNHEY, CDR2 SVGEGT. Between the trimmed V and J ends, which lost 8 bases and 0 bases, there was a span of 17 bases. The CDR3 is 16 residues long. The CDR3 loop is CASWTGRRISGNTIYF. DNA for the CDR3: TGTGCCAGCTGGACCGGACGACGCATCTCTGGAAACACCATATATTTT.

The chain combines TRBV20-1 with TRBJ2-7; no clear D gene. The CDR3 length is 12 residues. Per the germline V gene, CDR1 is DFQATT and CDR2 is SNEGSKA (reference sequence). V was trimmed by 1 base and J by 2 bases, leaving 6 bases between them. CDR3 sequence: CSARGQTYEQYF. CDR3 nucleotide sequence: TGCAGTGCTAGAGGGCAGACCTACGAGCAGTACTTC.

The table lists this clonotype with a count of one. The chain's CDR3 is CASSPTDRAAETQYF. In DNA, the CDR3 is TGTGCCAGCTCACCTACGGACAGGGCTGCAGAGACCCAGTACTTC. The gene calls are TRBV18 and TRBJ2-5; 8 positions match TRBD1. Germline-derived CDR1 and CDR2 are KGHSH and LQKENI. The junction had 7 bases not matched to a gene; V was cut back by 3 bases and J by 4 bases. The CDR3 is made up of 15 amino acids.

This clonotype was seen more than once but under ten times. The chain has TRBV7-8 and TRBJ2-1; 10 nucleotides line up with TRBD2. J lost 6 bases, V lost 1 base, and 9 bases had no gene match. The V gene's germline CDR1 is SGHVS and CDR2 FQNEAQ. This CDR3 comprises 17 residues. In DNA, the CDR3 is TGTGCCAGCAGCTTAGAGGCTAGCGGGAGCCGTGGCAATGAGCAGTTCTTC. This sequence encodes CASSLEASGSRGNEQFF. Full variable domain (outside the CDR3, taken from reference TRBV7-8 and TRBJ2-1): GAGVSQSPRYKVAKRGQDVALRCDPISGHVSLFWYQQALGQGPEFLTYFQNEAQLDKSGLPSDRFFAERPEGSVSTLKIQRTQQEDSAVYLCASSLEASGSRGNEQFFGPGTRLTVL.

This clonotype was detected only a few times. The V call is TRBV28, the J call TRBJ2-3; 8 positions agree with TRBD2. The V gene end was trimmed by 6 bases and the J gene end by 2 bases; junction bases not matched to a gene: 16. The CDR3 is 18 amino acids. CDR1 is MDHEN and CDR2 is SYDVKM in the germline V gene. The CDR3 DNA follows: TGTGCCAGCAGCCCCCTGGGGGTAGCGGGACCCCTCACAGATACGCAGTATTTT. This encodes CASSPLGVAGPLTDTQYF.